This T cell receptor beta chain was recorded in a study of T cell clones after liver transplantation. Study-level background: TCRbeta sequencing after a pre-transplant mixed lymphocyte reaction identified graft-donor-reactive clones, later tracked in post-transplant blood. As an antigen-independent comparator, third-party-reactive TCRbeta sequences came from pre-transplant mixed lymphocyte reactions. Three of eight recipients were HCV-positive; others had non-autoimmune, non-viral indications.

V was clipped by 2 bases and J by 5 bases; unmatched bases: 5. The length of the CDR3 is 15 residues. Germline CDR1 SEHNR, CDR2 FQNEAQ (reference sequence). Unstimulated PBMCs were sorted into CD3+CD4+ and CD3+CD8+ populations. The data were produced by immunoSEQ multiplex PCR, yet TCRdb's version contains in-frame clones alone and is incomplete. This sample has 95,000 to 130,000 clones, with about nine tenths found just once. The receptor was isolated from a human patient who received a liver transplant. The graft donor may have contributed some T cells. Here the sequenced sample was CD4+ T cells from blood, taken 12 months after liver transplant. The chain has TRBV7-9 and TRBJ2-5; 10 bases map to TRBD1. For the CDR3, the DNA is TGTGCCAGCAGCTTACTGGGACAGGGGATGGAGACCCAGTACTTC. It translates to CASSLLGQGMETQYF.